This T cell receptor beta chain was sequenced during a study of CD8 T cells in Susac syndrome. Random hexamers primed reverse transcription of about 0.45 to 1 ug RNA. Via MiXCR, TCRdb re-called the immunoSEQ multiplex PCR reads, giving one row per CDR3 protein. The sample holds about 300,000 distinct CDR3 sequences; 92% are singletons and the top ten take roughly 0.059%. The CDR3 sequence is 11 residues long. CDR1 SNHLY and CDR2 FYNNEI come from the germline V gene. The V and J ends lost 7 bases and 8 bases respectively, with 10 bases between them. Source material: CD4+ T cells from PBMCs. V is TRBV2 and J is TRBJ2-3; D gene ambiguous. The TCR originated in a human donor with multiple sclerosis. In nucleotides, the CDR3 is TGTGCCAGCAAGCTATTGGGTACGCAGTATTTT. Protein: CASKLLGTQYF.